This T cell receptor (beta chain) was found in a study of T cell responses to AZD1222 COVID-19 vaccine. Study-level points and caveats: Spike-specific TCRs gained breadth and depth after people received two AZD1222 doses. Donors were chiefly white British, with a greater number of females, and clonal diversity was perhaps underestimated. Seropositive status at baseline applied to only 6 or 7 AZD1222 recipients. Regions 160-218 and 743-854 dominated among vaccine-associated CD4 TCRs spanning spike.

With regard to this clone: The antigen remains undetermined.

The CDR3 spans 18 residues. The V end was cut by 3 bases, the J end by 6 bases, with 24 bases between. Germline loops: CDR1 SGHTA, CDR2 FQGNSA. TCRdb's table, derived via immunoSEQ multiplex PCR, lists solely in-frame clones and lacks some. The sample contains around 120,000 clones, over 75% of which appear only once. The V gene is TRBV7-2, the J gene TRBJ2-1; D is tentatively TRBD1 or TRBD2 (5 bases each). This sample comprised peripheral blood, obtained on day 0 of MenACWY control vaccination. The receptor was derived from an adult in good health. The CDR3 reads CASSFARQGPIRINEQFF. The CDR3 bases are TGTGCCAGCAGCTTTGCGAGGCAGGGACCGATTAGAATCAATGAGCAGTTCTTC.